The clone carrying this TCR beta chain was observed a few times. Antigen: not known. 5'-RACE, quantitative and with molecular barcodes, yielded the TCR beta libraries. TCRdb itself ran the 5' RACE reads through MiXCR, one entry per CDR3 protein. Among 750,000 to 850,000 distinct CDR3 sequences listed, about an eighth were seen once. This specimen comes from a study of CD8 T cells in ankylosing spondylitis. CDR1 is SGDLS, CDR2 YYNGEE, per germline. The J segment lost 2 bases and the V segment lost 0 bases, leaving 4 bases of the junction unmatched. This CDR3 comprises 17 residues. Study observations and caveats: Researchers reportedly found disease-linked clones significantly enriched in matched ankylosing spondylitis synovial fluid. Existing reports had already noted some motif variants in reactive arthritis synovial fluid and blood. The study identified a TCR beta motif of seven or eight highly homologous variants that appeared characteristic of ankylosing spondylitis blood. Disease-linked clones had a CD8+ phenotype and relatively low frequency in peripheral blood.

This receptor was identified in a male donor with ankylosing spondylitis. Input material: blood, either unsorted or a sorted T cell fraction (not recorded which). The chain is built from TRBV9 and TRBJ2-3; 12 positions agree with TRBD2. The CDR3 nucleotides are TGTGCCAGCAGCGTAGCGGGACTAGCGGGTTTCACAGATACGCAGTATTTT. Translating gives CASSVAGLAGFTDTQYF.